These T cell receptor beta chains were read from a single sample in a study of blood T cell repertoires in COVID-19. The data were produced by immunoSEQ multiplex PCR, yet TCRdb's version contains in-frame clones alone and is incomplete. This table has fewer than 250,000 clones, around 86% appearing once. Sequenced: peripheral blood. These receptors were taken from a man between 60 and 75 years old with acute or convalescent COVID-19. Both conserved end residues are part of each CDR3. The D gene is left open where the match is weak. A row's size may be missing; if present it is once, few, many or a size class.

clone_size j_call v_call d_call cdr3_aa cdr3_nt
- TRBJ2-3 TRBV19 TRBD2 CASSRASGTSTDTQYF TGTGCCAGTAGTAGGGCTAGCGGAACTAGCACAGATACGCAGTATTTT
- TRBJ2-2 TRBV28 TRBD1 CASGGGTGTNTGELFF TGTGCCAGCGGTGGCGGGACAGGGACGAACACCGGGGAGCTGTTTTTT
- TRBJ1-1 TRBV5-1 - CASSLGVASKSGYTEAFF TGCGCCAGCAGCTTGGGGGTCGCCTCTAAATCCGGGTACACTGAAGCTTTCTTT
- TRBJ2-1 TRBV5-5 TRBD2 CASSVGTSGGLVF TGTGCCAGCAGCGTCGGGACTAGCGGGGGTTTGGTCTTC
few TRBJ1-1 TRBV19 - CASTLGVEAFF TGTGCCAGTACTTTAGGGGTTGAAGCTTTCTTT
- TRBJ2-5 TRBV24-1 - CATSPRWGEETQYF TGTGCCACCAGTCCCCGGTGGGGGGAAGAGACCCAGTACTTC
once TRBJ2-7 TRBV28 - CASSLIDLRSYEQYF TGTGCCAGCAGTTTAATCGATTTGCGCTCCTACGAGCAGTACTTC
- TRBJ2-3 TRBV10-3 - CATTPMSTDTQYF TGTGCCACCACTCCGATGAGCACAGATACGCAGTATTTT
- TRBJ2-5 TRBV4-1 - CASSQDKAAGGTQYF TGCGCCAGCAGCCAAGATAAGGCGGCCGGAGGGACCCAGTACTTC
once TRBJ1-2 TRBV20-1 - CSASSGAGGYGYTF TGCAGTGCTAGTTCCGGGGCGGGGGGCTATGGCTACACCTTC
- TRBJ2-1 TRBV2 TRBD1 CASRGTGGSNEQFF TGTGCCAGCAGAGGGACAGGGGGTTCAAATGAGCAGTTCTTC
- TRBJ1-4 TRBV2 TRBD1 CASSPNRGNEKLFF TGTGCCAGCAGCCCAAACAGGGGGAATGAAAAACTGTTTTTT
- TRBJ2-1 TRBV4-1 TRBD1 CASSQERDRGPLSYNEQFF TGCGCCAGCAGCCAAGAAAGGGACAGGGGGCCCCTCTCCTACAATGAGCAGTTCTTC
- TRBJ1-1 TRBV5-1 - CASSLRGEGGNTEAFF TGCGCCAGCAGCCTAAGAGGGGAGGGAGGAAACACTGAAGCTTTCTTT
- TRBJ2-6 TRBV10-3 - CAISEGLGGSGANVLTF TGTGCCATCAGTGAGGGTCTTGGCGGCTCTGGGGCCAACGTCCTGACTTTC
- TRBJ1-1 TRBV6-1 TRBD1 CASSDHRGNTEAFF TGTGCCAGCAGTGACCACAGGGGGAACACTGAAGCTTTCTTT
- TRBJ2-7 TRBV12-5 TRBD1 CASGGDRGLLYEQYF TGTGCTAGTGGAGGGGACAGGGGGCTCCTCTACGAGCAGTACTTC
many TRBJ1-6 TRBV7-6 TRBD1 CASSSGTGGNSPLHF TGTGCCAGCAGCTCAGGGACAGGGGGTAATTCACCCCTCCACTTT
- TRBJ2-1 TRBV19 TRBD1 CASSTGTGPGNEQFF TGTGCCAGTAGTACCGGGACAGGGCCAGGAAATGAGCAGTTCTTC
- TRBJ2-7 TRBV7-2 TRBD1 CASSLVWDRGLYEQYF TGTGCCAGCAGCTTAGTTTGGGACAGGGGGCTCTACGAGCAGTACTTC
- TRBJ1-3 TRBV7-7 - CASSLSGEGGNTIYF TGTGCCAGCAGCTTATCAGGGGAGGGAGGAAACACCATATATTTT
- TRBJ2-1 TRBV19 TRBD2 CASSIQSGGASYEQFF TGTGCCAGTAGTATCCAAAGCGGGGGGGCTTCTTATGAGCAGTTCTTC